In its sample, the clone carrying this T cell receptor (beta chain) was seen a few times. This entry is derived from a study of T cells in tumors after PD-1 blockade. Background on the study: Prior checkpoint blockade, systemic immunosuppressant use, or anti-cancer therapy within 4 weeks excluded patients.

Clones were sequenced by immunoSEQ multiplex PCR, and TCRdb holds only the in-frame ones, with some missing. The sample has about 8,500 clones, around two thirds seen once. V was shortened by 4 bases and J by 0 bases, with 14 bases between the two germline ends. The length of the CDR3 is 16 residues. The V gene's germline CDR1 is SGDLS and CDR2 YYNGEE. This TCR was sampled from a human donor with basal cell carcinoma. Sequencing was performed on tumor tissue, taken after anti-PD-1 treatment. The rearrangement joins TRBV9 to TRBJ1-3; unclear D gene. The DNA of the CDR3 is TGTGCCAGCAGCCTCCACACCGAAAGCTCTGGAAACACCATATATTTT. It specifies CASSLHTESSGNTIYF.